This T cell receptor (beta chain) was retrieved from a study of blood T cell repertoires in COVID-19. Study context: COVID-19 samples collected from the United States, Italy and Spain covered acute and convalescent phases. From T cells, B-cell-depleted T cells, or PBMCs came the material, which was cDNA or gDNA.

Participant age was about 18 to 89 years, and participants resided in roughly 24 US areas. Cohort 3 donors counted as recovered after two negative PCRs, clearance, or resolved symptoms. Germline V gene lookup returns CDR1 LNHDA and CDR2 SQIVND (reference sequence). The germline V and J ends were trimmed by 3 bases and 0 bases, with 7 bases remaining between them. The length of the CDR3 is 14 residues. Libraries were prepared by immunoSEQ multiplex PCR; TCRdb keeps only in-frame clonotypes and omits some of them. The sample yields a few hundred thousand clones, roughly 91% seen once. Source material: PBMCs or T cells enriched from blood (not recorded which). The sequence came from a woman between 55 and 75 years old who had recovered from COVID-19. The chain employs TRBV19 and TRBJ2-3; D gene uncertain. CDR3 loop: CASSIMASTDTQYF. In nucleotides, the CDR3 is TGTGCCAGTAGTATTATGGCTAGCACAGATACGCAGTATTTT.